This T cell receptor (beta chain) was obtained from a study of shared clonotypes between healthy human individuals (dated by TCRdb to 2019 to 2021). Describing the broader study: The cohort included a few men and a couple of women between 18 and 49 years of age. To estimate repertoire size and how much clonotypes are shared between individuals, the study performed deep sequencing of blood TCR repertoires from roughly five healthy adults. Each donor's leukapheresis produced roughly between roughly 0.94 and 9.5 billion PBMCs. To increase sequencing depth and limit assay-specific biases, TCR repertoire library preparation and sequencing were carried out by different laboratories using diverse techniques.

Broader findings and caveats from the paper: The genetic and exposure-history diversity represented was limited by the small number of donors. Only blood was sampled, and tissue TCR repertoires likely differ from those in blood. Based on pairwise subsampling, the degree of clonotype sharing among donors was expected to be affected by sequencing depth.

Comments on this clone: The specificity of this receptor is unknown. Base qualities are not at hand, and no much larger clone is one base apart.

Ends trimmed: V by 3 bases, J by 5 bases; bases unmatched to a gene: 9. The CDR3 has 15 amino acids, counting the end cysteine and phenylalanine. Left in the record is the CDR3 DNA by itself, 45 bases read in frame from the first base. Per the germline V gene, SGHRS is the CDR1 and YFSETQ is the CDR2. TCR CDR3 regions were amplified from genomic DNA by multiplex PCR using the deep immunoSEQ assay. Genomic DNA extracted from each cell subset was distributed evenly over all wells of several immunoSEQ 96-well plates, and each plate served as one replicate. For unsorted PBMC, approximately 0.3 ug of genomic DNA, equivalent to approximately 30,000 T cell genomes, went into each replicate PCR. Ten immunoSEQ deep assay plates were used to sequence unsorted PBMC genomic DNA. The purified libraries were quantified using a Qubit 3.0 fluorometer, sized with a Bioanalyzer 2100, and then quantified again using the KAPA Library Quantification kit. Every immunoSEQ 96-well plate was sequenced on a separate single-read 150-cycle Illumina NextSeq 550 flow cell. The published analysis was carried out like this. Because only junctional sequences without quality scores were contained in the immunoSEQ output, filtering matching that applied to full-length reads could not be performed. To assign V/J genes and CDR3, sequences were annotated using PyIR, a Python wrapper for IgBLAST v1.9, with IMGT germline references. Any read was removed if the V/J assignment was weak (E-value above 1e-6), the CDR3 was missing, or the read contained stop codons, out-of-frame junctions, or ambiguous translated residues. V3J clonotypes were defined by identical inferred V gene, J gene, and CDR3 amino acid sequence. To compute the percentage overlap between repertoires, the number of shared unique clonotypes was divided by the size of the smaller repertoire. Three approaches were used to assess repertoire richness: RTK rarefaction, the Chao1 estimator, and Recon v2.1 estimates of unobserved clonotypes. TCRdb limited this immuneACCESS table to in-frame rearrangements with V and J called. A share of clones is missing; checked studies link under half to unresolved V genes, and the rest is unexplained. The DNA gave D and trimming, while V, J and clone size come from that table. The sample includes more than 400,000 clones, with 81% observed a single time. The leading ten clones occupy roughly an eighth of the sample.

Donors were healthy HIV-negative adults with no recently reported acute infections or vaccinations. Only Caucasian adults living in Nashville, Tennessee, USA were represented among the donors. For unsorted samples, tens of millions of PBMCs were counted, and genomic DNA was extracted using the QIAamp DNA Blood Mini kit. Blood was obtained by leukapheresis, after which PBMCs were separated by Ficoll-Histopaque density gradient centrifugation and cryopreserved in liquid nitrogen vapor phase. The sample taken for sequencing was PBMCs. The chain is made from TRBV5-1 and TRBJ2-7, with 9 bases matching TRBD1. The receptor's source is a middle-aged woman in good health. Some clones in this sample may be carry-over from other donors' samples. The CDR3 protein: CASSSAGTGLNEQYF. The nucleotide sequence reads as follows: TGCGCCAGCAGCTCCGCCGGGACAGGGCTTAACGAGCAGTACTTC.